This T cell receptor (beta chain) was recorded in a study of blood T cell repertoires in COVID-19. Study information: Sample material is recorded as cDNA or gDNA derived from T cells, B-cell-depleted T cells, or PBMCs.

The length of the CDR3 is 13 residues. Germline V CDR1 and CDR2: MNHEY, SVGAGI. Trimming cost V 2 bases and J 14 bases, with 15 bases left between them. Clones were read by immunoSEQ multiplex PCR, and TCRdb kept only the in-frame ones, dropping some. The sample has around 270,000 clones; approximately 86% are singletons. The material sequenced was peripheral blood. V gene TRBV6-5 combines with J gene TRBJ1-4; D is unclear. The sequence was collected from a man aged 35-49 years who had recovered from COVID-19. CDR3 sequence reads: CASSYRGSDGLFF. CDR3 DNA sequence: TGTGCCAGCAGTTACCGAGGAAGCGACGGGCTGTTTTTT.